The sequence of this T cell receptor beta chain was determined in a study of blood T cell repertoires in COVID-19 (dated by TCRdb to between 2020 and 2021). Looking at the study overall: The collaborator samples originated in the United States, Italy and Spain and spanned the acute and convalescent phases of COVID-19. Where HLA class I and class II types were available, the types were taken from metadata supplied by the sample provider, not from assay-based typing. The dataset comprised deeply sampled blood TCRbeta repertoires from subjects exposed to, actively infected with, or recovered from COVID-19. A de-identified subject ID, COVID-19 status, age in years and sex were almost always included in the sample metadata. The prospective study material was composed of cDNA or gDNA derived from T cells, B-cell-depleted T cells, or PBMCs. The samples were drawn from the first 160 participants of the ongoing ImmuneRACE study and from 1,254 subjects provided by 6 global collaborators. The repertoires were made available in a free public database intended to serve as a resource for research on the immune response to SARS-CoV-2.

V is cut back by 6 bases and J by 4 bases, with 5 bases in the junction unmatched. CDR1 and CDR2 are read off the germline V gene as KGHSH and LQKENI. From its cysteine to its phenylalanine, the CDR3 spans 13 amino acids. Only the CDR3 region is kept as DNA, spanning 39 bases read in frame from base 1. The immunoSEQ Assay, a bias-controlled multiplex PCR, was used to amplify TCRbeta CDR3 regions from genomic DNA. Per the source publication's procedure: Nucleated cell counts per sample were estimated from amplification of reference gene primers within the assay. Sequence reads were collapsed and filtered to measure the absolute abundance of every unique TCRbeta CDR3 rearrangement. Productive Simpson clonality was computed per sample as the square root of Simpson's diversity index over productive rearrangements. TCRdb re-hosts the immuneACCESS table, in-frame sequences only. Its copies lack some clones; in the studies checked, an unresolved V gene accounts for under half of them, and the cause for the rest is not known. Clonal size and the V and J genes are those of that table, whereas D and trimming came from the DNA. The sample has roughly 140,000 clones on record, around 88% of them singletons. The ten largest clones add up to 25% to 35% of the sample.

General conclusions and limits of the study: Clinical and demographic metadata were provided uncurated, with the amount varying by source and participant.

Whole blood was collected in K2EDTA tubes by collaborating institutions according to the institutions' own protocols. For TCRbeta analysis, collaborators shipped samples as frozen whole blood, isolated PBMCs, or DNA extracted from either of those sample types. Concerning this clone: No cognate antigen has been identified for it. Qualities for individual bases were not recorded, and no much larger clone is one base off.

The receptor's source is a human donor in a cohort sampled during active COVID-19. The sequence joins TRBV18 to TRBJ1-1; 7 bases in the middle match TRBD1. Sequencing used peripheral blood. The CDR3 protein sequence reads: CASSLDRSTEAFF. The DNA is TGTGCCAGCTCTCTGGACAGGAGCACTGAAGCTTTCTTT.